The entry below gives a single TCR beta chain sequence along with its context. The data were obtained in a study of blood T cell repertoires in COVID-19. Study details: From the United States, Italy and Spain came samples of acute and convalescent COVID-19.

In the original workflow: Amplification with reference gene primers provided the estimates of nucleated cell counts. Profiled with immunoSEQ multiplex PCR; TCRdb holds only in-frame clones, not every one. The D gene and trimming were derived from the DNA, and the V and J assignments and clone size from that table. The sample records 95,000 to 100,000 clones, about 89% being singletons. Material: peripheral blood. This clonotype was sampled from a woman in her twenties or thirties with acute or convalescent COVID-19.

The CDR3 loop reads CASSAGLMGSYEQYF. The CDR3 nucleotides read TGTGCCAGCAGCGCGGGCCTAATGGGCTCCTACGAGCAGTACTTC. The chain uses TRBV11-1 and TRBJ2-7; D is possibly TRBD2 (5 bases). Germline values: CDR1 SGHAT, CDR2 FQDESV (reference sequence). The V and J ends lost 5 bases and 0 bases respectively, with 14 bases between them. CDR3 length: 15 residues. Full variable domain (missing parts from reference TRBV11-1 and TRBJ2-7): EAEVAQSPRYKITEKSQAVAFWCDPISGHATLYWYRQILGQGPELLVQFQDESVVDDSQLPKDRFSAERLKGVDSTLKIQPAELGDSAMYLCASSAGLMGSYEQYFGPGTRLTVT.